The entry below describes one T cell receptor (beta chain). The data were taken from a study of blood T cell repertoires in COVID-19. Study context: Spain, Italy and the United States supplied samples that represented acute and convalescent COVID-19. T cells, B-cell-depleted T cells, or PBMCs provided the cDNA or gDNA that served as material.

Study processing details: Counts of nucleated cells, estimated from reference gene primer amplification, were obtained. TCRdb keeps only in-frame clones here, not all; method: immunoSEQ multiplex PCR. That table gives V, J and clone size, and the DNA gave D and trimming. This sample yields 150,000 to 200,000 clones, of which roughly 91% are seen a single time; 4% to 5% belongs to the top ten. Germline V gene sequence: CDR1 MNHNY, CDR2 SVGAGI (reference sequence). This CDR3 region has 15 residues. The ends lost 2 bases at V and 4 bases at J; junction bases unmatched: 2. The V and J genes are TRBV6-6 and TRBJ2-2; 9 bases align to TRBD1. The receptor comes from a human donor in a cohort sampled during active COVID-19. The material sequenced was peripheral blood. CDR3 sequence reads: CASSYDRGFTGELFF. The CDR3 DNA reads TGTGCCAGCAGTTACGACAGGGGGTTCACCGGGGAGCTGTTTTTT.